The clone carrying this T cell receptor (beta chain) was observed a handful of times. Germline V gene lookup returns CDR1 GTSNPN and CDR2 SVGIG (reference sequence). There are 15 residues in the CDR3. Trimming stripped 2 bases from V and 0 bases from J, with 8 bases between. The data were obtained in a study of T-cell memory formation after mild COVID-19. TCRdb reprocessed the 5' RACE reads via MiXCR and lists one record per CDR3 protein. Found here are 180,000 or so distinct CDR3 sequences, 16% of them singletons; the top ten hold under 2.5%. The chain joins TRBV30 to TRBJ2-6; D is unresolved. This clonotype was obtained from an adult woman who had mild COVID-19 (a few samples of this study predate the infection). Cell type and time point are not known. The material sequenced was PBMCs or a T cell subset sorted from them (not recorded which). The CDR3 is CAWSPHTSGANVLTF. CDR3 coding DNA: TGTGCCTGGAGTCCTCACACCTCTGGGGCCAACGTCCTGACTTTC.